What follows are 30 T cell receptor beta chains derived from one specimen sequenced in a study of blood T cell repertoires in COVID-19. TCRdb's copy holds only in-frame clones and misses some; the assay was immunoSEQ multiplex PCR. This sample carries fewer than 200,000 clones, 70% to 90% of them seen once, and the ten largest clones take roughly 7.1%. Material: peripheral blood. The receptors shown here come from a man aged 35 to 55 who had recovered from COVID-19.

This chain links TRBV5-6 with TRBJ2-1; maybe TRBD1 (5 bases). The CDR3 contains 12 residues. Looked up from germline, CDR1 is SGHDT and CDR2 is YYEEEE. V lost 1 base and J lost 8, with 7 bases in between. The CDR3 sequence is CASSLQGDEQFF. DNA of the CDR3: TGTGCCAGCAGCTTGCAGGGCGATGAGCAGTTCTTC.

The rearrangement links TRBV5-1 to TRBJ2-7; 10 nucleotides agree with TRBD2. CDR3 size: 16 residues. Germline V gene lookup returns CDR1 SGHRS and CDR2 YFSETQ. The junction had 4 bases not matched to a gene; V was cut back by 0 bases and J by 1 base. The CDR3 loop is CASSLAPSGRSYEQYF. CDR3 DNA: TGCGCCAGCAGCTTGGCCCCTAGCGGGAGATCCTACGAGCAGTACTTC.

The chain links TRBV7-2 to TRBJ2-7; 11 bases fit TRBD2. Germline CDR1 SGHTA, CDR2 FQGNSA. The CDR3 contains 15 residues. V trimming: 1 base; J trimming: 6 bases; junction bases outside the gene matches: 5. CDR3 residues: CASSLGSSGRSEQYF. In nucleotides, the CDR3 is TGTGCCAGCAGCTTAGGTTCTAGCGGGAGGTCCGAGCAGTACTTC. Full variable domain (rest looked up from reference TRBV7-2 and TRBJ2-7): GAGVSQSPSNKVTEKGKDVELRCDPISGHTALYWYRQSLGQGLEFLIYFQGNSAPDKSGLPSDRFSAERTGGSVSTLTIQRTQQEDSAVYLCASSLGSSGRSEQYFGPGTRLTVT.

The V call is TRBV7-2, the J call TRBJ2-7, with 7 bases that match TRBD2. This CDR3 has 15 amino acids. Germline V gives CDR1 SGHTA, CDR2 FQGNSA. V trimming: 6 bases; J trimming: 0 bases; junction bases outside the gene matches: 8. CDR3 sequence reads: CASRAGELSSYEQYF. DNA for the CDR3: TGTGCCAGCAGGGCGGGAGAACTAAGCTCCTACGAGCAGTACTTC.

This rearrangement joins TRBV10-3 to TRBJ2-7, with D perhaps TRBD1 (6 bases). Trimming shortened V by 8 bases and J by 6 bases, and 20 bases separated the two germline ends. Germline V lookup: CDR1 ENHRY, CDR2 SYGVKD. This CDR3 contains 14 residues. The DNA of the CDR3 is TGTGCCATCCTTCTCGAGGACAGAGGGCTCGAGCAGTACTTC. Protein product: CAILLEDRGLEQYF.

The J gene is TRBJ2-1, the V gene TRBV9, with D unresolved. The CDR3 has 15 residues. Germline V gene lookup returns CDR1 SGDLS and CDR2 YYNGEE. V was shortened by 0 bases and J by 0 bases, with 7 bases between the two germline ends. The CDR3 DNA is TGTGCCAGCAGCGTAGGACTTACCTCCTACAATGAGCAGTTCTTC. This gives the protein CASSVGLTSYNEQFF. Supplemented by reference TRBV9 and TRBJ2-1, the full variable domain reads DSGVTQTPKHLITATGQRVTLRCSPRSGDLSVYWYQQSLDQGLQFLIQYYNGEERAKGNILERFSAQQFPDLHSELNLSSLELGDSALYFCASSVGLTSYNEQFFGPGTRLTVL.

The CDR3 protein is CATSADTGGYQPQHF. The CDR3 DNA sequence: TGTGCCACCAGCGCCGATACAGGGGGATATCAGCCCCAGCATTTT. J is TRBJ1-5 and V is TRBV15, with 8 bases lining up with TRBD1. The V and J ends lost 5 bases and 5 bases, in that order; junction bases with no gene match: 8. The germline CDR1 and CDR2 sequences are LNHNV and YYDKDF (reference sequence). This CDR3 contains 15 residues.

This chain joins TRBV19 and TRBJ2-2; possibly TRBD2 for D (5 bases). Germline V CDR1 and CDR2: LNHDA, SQIVND (reference sequence). The CDR3 has 15 residues. Trimming stripped 1 base from V and 7 bases from J, with 13 bases between. This CDR3 is CASSIAAVGGGELFF. CDR3 DNA: TGTGCCAGTAGTATAGCGGCAGTCGGAGGCGGGGAGCTGTTTTTT.

The chain links TRBV6-5 to TRBJ1-3; unclear D gene. Germline V gives CDR1 MNHEY, CDR2 SVGAGI. This CDR3 contains 14 residues. V was pared by 10 bases and J by 0 bases, with 13 bases between. This chain's CDR3 is CATSPGSSGNTIYF. For the CDR3, the DNA is TGTGCCACCTCACCTGGGAGCTCTGGAAACACCATATATTTT.

This clone has just one count. V usage is TRBV7-9 and J usage is TRBJ2-5, with D uncertain. The V gene's germline CDR1 is SEHNR and CDR2 FQNEAQ (reference sequence). V lost 5 bases and J 4 bases, leaving 17 bases between the germline ends. The CDR3 extends over 15 amino acids. As DNA, the CDR3 is TGTGCCAGCAGCCCTATCCCCGACTGGCTAGAGACCCAGTACTTC. The encoded protein is CASSPIPDWLETQYF.

This chain links TRBV7-2 with TRBJ2-7; D possibly corresponds to TRBD1 (5 bases). Trimming removed 2 bases at V and 1 base at J, with 18 bases between. Germline CDR1 is SGHTA and CDR2 is FQGNSA. CDR3 length equals 17 residues. In nucleotides, the CDR3 is TGTGCCAGCAGCTTACTACTTCGGCTCAGGGAATCCTACGAGCAGTACTTC. Encoded protein: CASSLLLRLRESYEQYF.

This clone was picked up one time. The chain couples TRBV7-9 to TRBJ2-7, with TRBD1 identical over 8 bases. This CDR3 region has 16 residues. Trimming removed 4 bases from V and 2 bases from J; junction bases left unmatched: 10. Germline V lookup: CDR1 SEHNR, CDR2 FQNEAQ (reference sequence). CDR3 in amino acids: CASSSENRGFPYEQYF. In nucleotides, the CDR3 is TGTGCCAGCAGCTCAGAAAACAGGGGGTTCCCCTACGAGCAGTACTTC.

The chain employs TRBV11-2 and TRBJ2-5; TRBD1 matches 8 bases. The V and J ends lost 1 base and 0 bases, in that order; junction bases with no gene match: 1. This CDR3 comprises 15 residues. Germline CDR1 SGHAT, CDR2 FQNNGV. DNA of the CDR3: TGTGCCAGCAGCTTAGGACAGGGGTACCAAGAGACCCAGTACTTC. It is translated as CASSLGQGYQETQYF.

A word on this clone: The same CDR3 arises from other DNA sequences in this sample as well. The rearrangement uses TRBV12-3 or TRBV12-4 and TRBJ1-2; D possibly corresponds to TRBD1 (6 bases). This CDR3 contains 11 residues. The V end lost 4 bases, the J end lost 7 bases, and 7 bases lay between the germline ends. CDR3: CASSSRGGYTF. CDR3 in DNA: TGTGCCAGCAGTTCCAGGGGTGGCTACACCTTC.

The chain uses TRBV7-6 and TRBJ2-6, with a possible D match to TRBD1 (6 bases). V was pared by 5 bases and J by 0 bases, with 17 bases between. Germline V gene sequence: CDR1 SGHVS, CDR2 FNYEAQ. This CDR3 has 18 residues. The CDR3 is CASSPWRTDVSGANVLTF. The CDR3 DNA follows: TGTGCCAGCAGCCCTTGGAGGACAGACGTCTCTGGGGCCAACGTCCTGACTTTC.

The genes are TRBV7-2 and TRBJ2-1; TRBD2 matches at 8 bases. Germline V gives CDR1 SGHTA, CDR2 FQGNSA. Trimming at V came to 8 bases and at J to 8 bases, leaving 11 bases not matched to a gene. This CDR3 region has 14 residues. The chain's CDR3 is CASVAGTPVDEQFF. The CDR3 DNA sequence: TGTGCCAGCGTAGCGGGAACACCCGTGGATGAGCAGTTCTTC.

The chain combines TRBV7-9 with TRBJ1-2, with D maybe TRBD1 (5 bases). Trimming took off 10 bases at V and 3 bases at J, with 15 bases between the two ends. Germline CDR1 is SEHNR and CDR2 is FQNEAQ (reference sequence). This CDR3 contains 13 residues. CDR3 in DNA: TGTGCCACCCGGGAGAGGGGTGACTATGGCTACACCTTC. It encodes CATRERGDYGYTF. Using reference TRBV7-9 and TRBJ1-2 for the parts outside the CDR3, the full variable domain is DTGVSQNPRHKITKRGQNVTFRCDPISEHNRLYWYRQTLGQGPEFLTYFQNEAQLEKSRLLSDRFSAERPKGSFSTLEIQRTEQGDSAMYLCATRERGDYGYTFGSGTRLTVV.

The chain recombines TRBV19 with TRBJ2-3, with 8 nucleotides matching TRBD1. V lost 4 bases to trimming and J lost 3 bases; unmatched junction nucleotides: 9. Germline V lookup: CDR1 LNHDA, CDR2 SQIVND (reference sequence). The CDR3 spans 16 residues. In DNA, the CDR3 is TGTGCCAGTAGTACGCCGGGACAGGAGGGGACAGATACGCAGTATTTT. Translation gives CASSTPGQEGTDTQYF.

This clone was found once. This chain uses TRBV28 with TRBJ2-5, with TRBD1 matching over 11 bases. The V gene end was trimmed by 10 bases and the J gene end by 9 bases; junction bases not matched to a gene: 16. The CDR3 has 15 amino acids. The V gene's germline CDR1 is MDHEN and CDR2 SYDVKM. The CDR3 nucleotides read TGTGCCACCCTTGGGGGGACAGGGGGACGGGAGGCCCAGTACTTC. Protein product: CATLGGTGGREAQYF.

The chain carries TRBV27 and TRBJ2-7; 9 nucleotides line up with TRBD1. The V gene's germline CDR1 is MNHEY and CDR2 SMNVEV (reference sequence). The CDR3 sequence is 15 residues long. Trimming at V came to 2 bases and at J to 2 bases, leaving 4 bases not matched to a gene. The CDR3 sequence is CASSLTGQGTYEQYF. The CDR3 DNA sequence: TGTGCCAGCAGTTTAACGGGACAGGGCACCTACGAGCAGTACTTC.

The CDR3 protein is CASSAGTGLLGYF. DNA for the CDR3: TGTGCCAGCAGCGCCGGGACAGGGTTGTTAGGGTACTTC. V and J are TRBV5-6 and TRBJ2-7; 9 nucleotides match TRBD1. The CDR3 runs 13 residues. Losses at the gene ends were 4 bases for V and 12 bases for J; bases not matched to a gene: 11. CDR1 is SGHDT, CDR2 YYEEEE, per germline.

V gene TRBV11-2 combines with J gene TRBJ1-2; possibly TRBD1 for D (6 bases). The CDR3 runs 12 residues. Germline V lookup: CDR1 SGHAT, CDR2 FQNNGV. Trimming removed 5 bases at V and 5 bases at J, with 9 bases between. The CDR3 here is CASSAGTYGYTF. The CDR3 DNA reads as TGTGCCAGCAGCGCCGGGACATATGGCTACACCTTC.

V is TRBV19 and J is TRBJ1-2; 8 bases line up with TRBD1. Germline values: CDR1 LNHDA, CDR2 SQIVND (reference sequence). There are 13 residues in the CDR3. V was pared by 9 bases and J by 6 bases, with 9 bases of the junction left unmatched. The CDR3, as DNA: TGTGCCAGCCGCCTGGACAGGGAGAATGGCTACACCTTC. It translates to CASRLDRENGYTF.

This chain joins TRBV19 and TRBJ1-1; tentative D call: TRBD1 (6 bases). The length of the CDR3 is 14 residues. The V gene lost 3 bases and the J gene lost 1 base, with 9 bases spanning the gap. In germline, CDR1 is LNHDA, CDR2 SQIVND (reference sequence). CDR3 amino acids: CASSIGGSNTEAFF. The DNA of the CDR3 is TGTGCCAGTAGTATTGGGGGCTCGAACACTGAAGCTTTCTTT.

The genes are TRBV19 and TRBJ2-7, with a weak D call TRBD2 (7 bases). With 3 bases removed from V and 3 bases from J, the gap between germline ends came to 24 bases. Germline V gene lookup returns CDR1 LNHDA and CDR2 SQIVND (reference sequence). The length of the CDR3 is 18 residues. This CDR3 reads CASSMRGGETRPFYEQYF. CDR3 in DNA: TGTGCCAGTAGTATGAGGGGGGGCGAGACTAGACCTTTCTACGAGCAGTACTTC.

The CDR3 loop is CASSEAPDTGELFF. The CDR3 DNA sequence: TGTGCCAGCAGTGAAGCGCCAGACACCGGGGAGCTGTTTTTT. V and J are TRBV6-1 and TRBJ2-2; no clear D gene. The CDR3 extends over 14 amino acids. V gave up 0 bases and J gave up 3 bases, with 5 bases separating them. Germline V gene data show CDR1 as MNHNS and CDR2 as SASEGT.

This clone was seen more than once but under ten times. V usage is TRBV28 and J usage is TRBJ2-7; 8 nucleotides agree with TRBD2. The germline gives CDR1 MDHEN, CDR2 SYDVKM. The trim removed 7 bases at V and 6 bases at J, leaving 8 bases unmatched. The CDR3 spans 13 residues. The CDR3 protein is CASKGTLAGEQYF. CDR3 DNA sequence: TGTGCCAGCAAAGGGACTCTAGCGGGCGAGCAGTACTTC.

The chain employs TRBV19 and TRBJ2-7; the match to TRBD2 covers 7 bases. Germline CDR1 reads LNHDA; CDR2 reads SQIVND (reference sequence). The CDR3 covers 15 residues. Germline trimming cut 4 bases from V and 0 bases from J; bases unmatched to any gene: 6. In nucleotides, the CDR3 is TGTGCCAGTAGTAACCCGGGACTAACCTCCTACGAGCAGTACTTC. It codes for CASSNPGLTSYEQYF.

The chain carries TRBV7-2 and TRBJ1-2; D perhaps matches TRBD1 (5 bases). V lost 5 bases to trimming and J lost 8 bases, with 15 bases between them. The CDR3 covers 13 residues. CDR1 and CDR2 from the germline V gene are SGHTA and FQGNSA. CDR3 nucleotide sequence: TGTGCCAGCAGCCTGGGGGGGTCTCGAGGCTACACCTTC. Translating gives CASSLGGSRGYTF.

The chain has TRBV6-5 and TRBJ1-6; 7 bases line up with TRBD1. Germline V CDR1 and CDR2: MNHEY, SVGAGI. The CDR3 runs to 13 residues. V shed 11 bases, J shed 8 bases, and the junction held 9 bases outside the gene matches. The chain's CDR3 is CASCDRVYSPLHF. CDR3 in DNA: TGTGCCTCCTGCGACAGGGTGTATTCACCCCTCCACTTT.